The sequence of this T cell receptor (beta chain) was determined in a study of blood T cell repertoires in COVID-19. Turning to the study itself: Material from acute and convalescent COVID-19 was sourced from the United States, Italy and Spain. Nucleic acid was either cDNA or gDNA, and it came from T cells, B-cell-depleted T cells, or PBMCs.

Per the original data handling: Reference gene primer amplification in the assay estimated nucleated cell counts. Only in-frame clones appear in the TCRdb table, and some are missing; sequencing was by immunoSEQ multiplex PCR. V, J and clone size reflect that table, while D and trimming were determined from the DNA. This table has some 150,000 clones, 80% appearing once. The germline V gene has CDR1 MNHEY and CDR2 SVGAGI. The CDR3 runs to 15 residues. Unmatched junction bases numbered 7, after V lost 8 bases and J lost 1 base. The source material was peripheral blood. The rearrangement joins TRBV6-5 to TRBJ2-7, with 11 bases matching TRBD2. This clonotype was sampled from a man in his sixties with acute or convalescent COVID-19. As DNA, the CDR3 is TGTGCCAGCCGGTCGACTAGCGGGAAGTCCTACGAGCAGTACTTC. It is translated as CASRSTSGKSYEQYF.